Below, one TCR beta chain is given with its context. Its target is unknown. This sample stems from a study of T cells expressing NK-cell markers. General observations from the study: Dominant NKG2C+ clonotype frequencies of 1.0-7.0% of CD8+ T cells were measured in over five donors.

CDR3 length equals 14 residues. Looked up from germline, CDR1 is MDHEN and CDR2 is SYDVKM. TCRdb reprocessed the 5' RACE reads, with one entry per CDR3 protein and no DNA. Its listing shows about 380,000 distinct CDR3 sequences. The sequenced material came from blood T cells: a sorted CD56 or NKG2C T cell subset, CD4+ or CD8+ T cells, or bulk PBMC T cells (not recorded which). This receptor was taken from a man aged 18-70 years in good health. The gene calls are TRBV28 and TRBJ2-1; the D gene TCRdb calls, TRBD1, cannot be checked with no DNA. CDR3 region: CASSLVRDNNEQFF.